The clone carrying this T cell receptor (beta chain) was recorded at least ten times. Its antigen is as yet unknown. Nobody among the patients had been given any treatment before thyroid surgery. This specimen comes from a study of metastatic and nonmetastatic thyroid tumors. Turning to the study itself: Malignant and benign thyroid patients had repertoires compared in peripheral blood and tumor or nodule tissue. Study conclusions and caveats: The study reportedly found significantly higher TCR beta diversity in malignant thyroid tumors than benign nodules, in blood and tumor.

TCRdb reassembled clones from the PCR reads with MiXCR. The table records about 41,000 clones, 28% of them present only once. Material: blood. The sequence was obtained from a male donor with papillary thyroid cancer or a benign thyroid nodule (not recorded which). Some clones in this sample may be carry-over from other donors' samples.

The CDR3 loop reads CGSLSSAGGSSGRVEQFF. The CDR3 DNA is TGCGGCTCATTAAGCTCCGCTGGGGGTTCTAGCGGGAGGGTTGAGCAGTTCTTC. V and J are TRBV20-1 and TRBJ2-1; 12 nucleotides match TRBD2. Germline loops: CDR1 DFQATT, CDR2 SNEGSKA (reference sequence). This CDR3 contains 18 residues.